This T cell receptor (beta chain) was profiled in a study of shared clonotypes between healthy human individuals. The naive CD8 population came from CD45RO-negative cells selected for CCR7, without terminally differentiated effector memory CD45RA+ cells. The ends lost 3 bases at V and 7 bases at J; junction bases unmatched: 9. Germline CDR1 reads SQVTM; CDR2 reads ANQGSEA. The CDR3 extends over 14 amino acids. Measured with immunoSEQ multiplex PCR; TCRdb has only the in-frame clones, and not every one. The sample has 650,000 to 800,000 clones, approximately 90% seen once. The sequence was obtained from a man aged 30 to 39 in good health. Material for sequencing was naive CD8+ T cells sorted from blood. The chain recombines TRBV29-1 with TRBJ2-1, with 7 bases that match TRBD1. This CDR3 reads CSVDRDSWGNEQFF. The CDR3 nucleotides are TGCAGCGTTGATCGGGACAGCTGGGGGAATGAGCAGTTCTTC.